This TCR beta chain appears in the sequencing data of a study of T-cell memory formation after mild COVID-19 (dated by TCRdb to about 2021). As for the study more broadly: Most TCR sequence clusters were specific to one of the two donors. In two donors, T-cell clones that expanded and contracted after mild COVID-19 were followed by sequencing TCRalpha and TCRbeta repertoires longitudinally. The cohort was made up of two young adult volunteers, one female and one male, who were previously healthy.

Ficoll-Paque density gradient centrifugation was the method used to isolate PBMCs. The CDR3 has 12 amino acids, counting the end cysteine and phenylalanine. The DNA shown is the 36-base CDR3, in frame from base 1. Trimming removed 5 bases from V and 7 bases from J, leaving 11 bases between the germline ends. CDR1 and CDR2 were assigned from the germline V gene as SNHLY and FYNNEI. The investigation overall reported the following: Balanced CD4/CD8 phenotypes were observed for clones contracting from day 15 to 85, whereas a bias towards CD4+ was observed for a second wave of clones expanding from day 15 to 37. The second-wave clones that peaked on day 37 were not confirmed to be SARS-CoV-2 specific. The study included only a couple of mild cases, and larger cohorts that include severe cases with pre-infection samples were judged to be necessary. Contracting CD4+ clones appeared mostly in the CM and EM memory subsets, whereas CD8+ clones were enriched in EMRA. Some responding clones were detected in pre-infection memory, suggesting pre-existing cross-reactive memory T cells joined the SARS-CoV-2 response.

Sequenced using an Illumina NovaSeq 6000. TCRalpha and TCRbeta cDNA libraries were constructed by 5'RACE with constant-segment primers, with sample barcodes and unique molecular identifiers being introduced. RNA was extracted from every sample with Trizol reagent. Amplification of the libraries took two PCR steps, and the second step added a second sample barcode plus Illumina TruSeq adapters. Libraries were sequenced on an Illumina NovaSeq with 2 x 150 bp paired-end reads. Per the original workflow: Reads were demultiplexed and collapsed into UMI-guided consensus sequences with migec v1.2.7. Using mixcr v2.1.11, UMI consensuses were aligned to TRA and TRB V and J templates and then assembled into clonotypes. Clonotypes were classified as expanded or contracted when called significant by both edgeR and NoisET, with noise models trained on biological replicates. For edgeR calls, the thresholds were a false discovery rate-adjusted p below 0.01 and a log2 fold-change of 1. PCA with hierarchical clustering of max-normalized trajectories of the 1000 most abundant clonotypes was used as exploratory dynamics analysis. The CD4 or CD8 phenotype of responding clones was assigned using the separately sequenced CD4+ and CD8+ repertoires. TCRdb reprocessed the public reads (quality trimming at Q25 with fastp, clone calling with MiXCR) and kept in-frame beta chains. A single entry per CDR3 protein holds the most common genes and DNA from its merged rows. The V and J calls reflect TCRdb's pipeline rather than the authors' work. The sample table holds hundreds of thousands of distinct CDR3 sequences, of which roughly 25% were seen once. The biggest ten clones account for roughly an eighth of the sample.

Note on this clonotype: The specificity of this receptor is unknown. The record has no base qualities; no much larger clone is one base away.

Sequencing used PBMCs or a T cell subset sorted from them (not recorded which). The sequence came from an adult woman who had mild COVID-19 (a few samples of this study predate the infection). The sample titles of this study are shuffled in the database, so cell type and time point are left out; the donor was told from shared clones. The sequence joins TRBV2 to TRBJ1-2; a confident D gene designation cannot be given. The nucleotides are TGTGCCAGCAGTATGCGGTTGTTTGGCTACACCTTC. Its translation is CASSMRLFGYTF.